This T cell receptor beta chain was retrieved from a study of shared clonotypes between healthy human individuals. Looked up from germline, CDR1 is SNHLY and CDR2 is FYNNEI. Deletions cut 4 bases from V and 2 bases from J, with 14 bases between. There are 16 residues in the CDR3. Sequencing used immunoSEQ multiplex PCR; TCRdb keeps in-frame clones, though not all of them. The sample contains 500,000 to 650,000 clones, around three quarters of which appear only once. This chain connects TRBV2 to TRBJ1-4, with D unresolved. This clonotype originated in a woman between 40 and 55 years old in good health. Some clones in this sample may be carry-over from other donors' samples. Sequencing used PBMCs. The CDR3 region has the DNA TGTGCCAGCAGTGTCAATTCACGGCGGACTAATGAAAAACTGTTTTTT. This gives the protein CASSVNSRRTNEKLFF.